This TCR beta chain was captured by sequencing in a study of cytomegalovirus exposure and HLA in healthy donors. The PCR used 60 Vbeta and 13 Jbeta primers. Libraries were prepared by immunoSEQ multiplex PCR; TCRdb keeps only in-frame clonotypes and omits some of them. The sample includes 150,000 or so clones, around 80% of them seen just once. As for this clone: Its antigen is not identified.

Overall study results and limits: In a later analysis, common viral pathogens appeared linked to several of the most significant clusters. In vitro experiments confirmed that three CMV-associated chains were specific for CMV antigens.

With V trimmed by 0 bases and J by 4 bases, 15 bases remained unmatched. Germline V lookup: CDR1 SGHVS, CDR2 FQNEAQ. This CDR3 comprises 19 residues. The sequence came from a woman aged 18-29 years in good health and CMV-seronegative. The rearrangement links TRBV7-8 to TRBJ2-7, with TRBD1 identical over 10 bases. The sample was PBMCs. As DNA, the CDR3 is TGTGCCAGCAGCTTAGCAAGGACAGGGGGATACTCCAACCGTTACGAGCAGTACTTC. Encoded protein: CASSLARTGGYSNRYEQYF.